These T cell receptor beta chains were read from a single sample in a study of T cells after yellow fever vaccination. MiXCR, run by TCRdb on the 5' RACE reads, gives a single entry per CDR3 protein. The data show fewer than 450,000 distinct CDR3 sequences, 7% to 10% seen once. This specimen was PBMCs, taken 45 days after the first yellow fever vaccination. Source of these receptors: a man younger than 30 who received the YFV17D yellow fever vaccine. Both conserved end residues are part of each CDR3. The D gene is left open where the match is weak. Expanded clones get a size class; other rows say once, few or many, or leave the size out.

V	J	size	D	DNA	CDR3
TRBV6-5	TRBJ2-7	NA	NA	TGTGCCAGCAGTTACTACGGAGGGAATGCCTACGAGCAGTACTTC	CASSYYGGNAYEQYF
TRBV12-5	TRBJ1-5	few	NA	TGTGCTAGTGGTTTGACGGGGCAGCCCCAGCATTTT	CASGLTGQPQHF
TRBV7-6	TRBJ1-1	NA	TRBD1	TGTGCCAGCAGCTTAAGGTTTCGGGACAGGGGGTCTGAAGCTTTCTTT	CASSLRFRDRGSEAFF
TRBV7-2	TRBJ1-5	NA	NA	TGTGCCAGCAGTTTAGGGACCGGCGGACCCCAGCATTTT	CASSLGTGGPQHF
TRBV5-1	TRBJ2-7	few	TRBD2	TGCGCCAGCAGCTTGGCCGGGCGGGGGGCATCCTACGAGCAGTACTTC	CASSLAGRGASYEQYF
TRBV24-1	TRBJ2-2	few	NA	TGTGCCACCAGTGATTTACAGAACACCGGGGAGCTGTTTTTT	CATSDLQNTGELFF
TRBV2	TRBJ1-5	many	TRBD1	TGTGCCAGCAGTGACCCCGGAAGAGGGGGCAAACAGCCCCAGCATTTT	CASSDPGRGGKQPQHF
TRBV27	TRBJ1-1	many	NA	TGTGCCAGCAGTTTATTGGTAAACACTGAAGCTTTCTTT	CASSLLVNTEAFF
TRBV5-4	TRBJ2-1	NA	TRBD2	TGTGCCAGCAGCTTGTTGAGCGGGGGGGCACCCAATGAGCAGTTCTTC	CASSLLSGGAPNEQFF
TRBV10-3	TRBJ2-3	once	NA	TGTGCCATCAGTGCAACCACTAGCACAGATACGCAGTATTTT	CAISATTSTDTQYF
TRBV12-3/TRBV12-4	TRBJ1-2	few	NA	TGTGCCAGCAGTTTTGGGCTGCAACCTAGCTATGGCTACACCTTC	CASSFGLQPSYGYTF
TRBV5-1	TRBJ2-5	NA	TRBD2	TGCGCCAGCAGCTTGGAGCCTAGCGGGGGGGAGACCCAGTACTTC	CASSLEPSGGETQYF
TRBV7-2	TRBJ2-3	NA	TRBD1	TGTGCCAGCAGCCCTGGGACAGTATATCCAGATACGCAGTATTTT	CASSPGTVYPDTQYF
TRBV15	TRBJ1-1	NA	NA	TGTGCCACCAGCAGAGATCACTCTGAAGCTTTCTTT	CATSRDHSEAFF
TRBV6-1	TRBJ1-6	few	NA	TGTGCCAGCAGATCTGCCCCCTGGGATAATTCACCCCTCCACTTT	CASRSAPWDNSPLHF
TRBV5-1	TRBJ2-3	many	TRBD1	TGCGCCAGCAGCTCAGGGGGTTTAGTCAATACGCAGTATTTT	CASSSGGLVNTQYF
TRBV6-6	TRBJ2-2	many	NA	TGTGCCAGCAGTTACGGCGGGGAGCTGTTTTTT	CASSYGGELFF
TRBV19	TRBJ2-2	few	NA	TGTGCCAGTAGTGTCCAGGACACCGGGGAGCTGTTTTTT	CASSVQDTGELFF
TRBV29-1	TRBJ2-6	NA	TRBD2	TGCAGCTTTGTGGGAGGGCTAGGGGCCAACGTCCTGACTTTC	CSFVGGLGANVLTF